This TCR beta chain is from a study of blood T cell repertoires in COVID-19. CDR1 and CDR2 (germline): SGHNT, YYREEE (reference sequence). The V and J ends lost 1 base and 4 bases, in that order; junction bases with no gene match: 1. This CDR3 has 14 residues. The assay was immunoSEQ multiplex PCR, and TCRdb's table has in-frame clones only and misses some. The table includes about 190,000 clones, around 86% detected once. The sample comprised peripheral blood. The TCR originated in a man aged 35 to 55 with acute or convalescent COVID-19. The chain links TRBV5-4 to TRBJ1-1; 10 bases are a match to TRBD1. For the CDR3, the DNA is TGTGCCAGCAGCTTGCGGACAGGGGGCACTGAAGCTTTCTTT. Amino acid sequence: CASSLRTGGTEAFF.